Reported below is one TCR beta chain. Profiling relied on immunoSEQ multiplex PCR, and the TCRdb table lists in-frame clones only, not all of them. The data hold about 50,000 clones, with over 75% observed a single time. This sample is part of a study of blood T cell repertoires in COVID-19. The junction had 7 bases not matched to a gene; V was cut back by 6 bases and J by 10 bases. Germline V CDR1 and CDR2: LNHDA, SQIVND (reference sequence). The CDR3 spans 13 residues. This clonotype originated in a woman aged 55-70 years with acute or convalescent COVID-19. Sequencing used peripheral blood. The chain combines TRBV19 with TRBJ2-1, with TRBD1 identical over 9 bases. The CDR3 loop reads CASRRQGVDEQFF. CDR3 nucleotides: TGTGCCAGTAGAAGACAGGGGGTCGACGAGCAGTTCTTC.